Sequencing of this TCR beta chain was carried out in a study of T-cell memory formation after mild COVID-19. Overall study context: For the most part, TCR clusters were specific to one donor.

Study results and limitations: Among contracting clones, CD4+ were mainly CM/EM and CD8+ enriched in EMRA. Clones from the second wave (peaking day 37) had unconfirmed SARS-CoV-2 specificity. A balance of CD4 and CD8 characterized clones contracting day 15 to 85, whereas later expanders leaned CD4+.

This clonotype came up a few times. Its antigen is not known. TCRdb re-derived calls from the 5' RACE reads in MiXCR, one entry per CDR3 protein. The sample includes about 350,000 distinct CDR3 sequences, roughly 13% of them seen just once. The CDR3 is 13 amino acids. V lost 2 bases and J lost 7; bases outside the gene matches: 5. Looked up from germline, CDR1 is SGHTA and CDR2 is FQGNSA. This clonotype was sampled from a man between 18 and 35 years old who had mild COVID-19 (a few samples of this study predate the infection). Cell type and time point are not known. The material sequenced was PBMCs or a T cell subset sorted from them (not recorded which). The chain carries TRBV7-2 and TRBJ2-7, with TRBD2 matching over 7 bases. DNA of the CDR3: TGTGCCAGCAGCTTACGGCGGGGGAGAGAGCAGTACTTC. Residues: CASSLRRGREQYF.